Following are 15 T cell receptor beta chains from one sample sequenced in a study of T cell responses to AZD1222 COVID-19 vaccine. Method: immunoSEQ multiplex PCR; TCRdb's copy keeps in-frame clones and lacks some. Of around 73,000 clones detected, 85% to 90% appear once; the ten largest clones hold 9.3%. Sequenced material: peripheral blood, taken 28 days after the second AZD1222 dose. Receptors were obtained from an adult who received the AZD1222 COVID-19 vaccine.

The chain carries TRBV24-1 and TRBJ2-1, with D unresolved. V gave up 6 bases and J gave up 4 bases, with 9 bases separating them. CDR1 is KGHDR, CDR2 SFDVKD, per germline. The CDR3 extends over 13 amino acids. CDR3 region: CATSFPPYNEQFF. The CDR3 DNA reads TGTGCCACCAGTTTTCCTCCTTACAATGAGCAGTTCTTC.

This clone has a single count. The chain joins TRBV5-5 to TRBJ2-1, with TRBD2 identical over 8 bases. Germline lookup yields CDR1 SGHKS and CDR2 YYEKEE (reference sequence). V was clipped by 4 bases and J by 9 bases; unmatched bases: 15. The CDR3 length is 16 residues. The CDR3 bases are TGTGCCAGCAGCAAAAACCCGGGACTAGACCTAATTGAGCAGTTCTTC. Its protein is CASSKNPGLDLIEQFF.

The CDR3 DNA is TGTGCCAGCAGCCTAGGACAGGGAGGCTCTGGCTACACCTTC. Amino acids: CASSLGQGGSGYTF. The chain joins TRBV7-3 to TRBJ1-2, with TRBD1 matching over 8 bases. The ends lost 5 bases at V and 7 bases at J; junction bases unmatched: 9. CDR3 length: 14 residues. The germline V gene has CDR1 SGHTA and CDR2 FQGTGA.

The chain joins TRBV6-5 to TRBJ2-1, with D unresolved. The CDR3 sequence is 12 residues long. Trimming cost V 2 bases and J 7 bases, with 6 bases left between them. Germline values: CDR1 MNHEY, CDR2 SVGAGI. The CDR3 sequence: CASSYTLNEQFF. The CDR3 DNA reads TGTGCCAGCAGTTACACTCTGAATGAGCAGTTCTTC.

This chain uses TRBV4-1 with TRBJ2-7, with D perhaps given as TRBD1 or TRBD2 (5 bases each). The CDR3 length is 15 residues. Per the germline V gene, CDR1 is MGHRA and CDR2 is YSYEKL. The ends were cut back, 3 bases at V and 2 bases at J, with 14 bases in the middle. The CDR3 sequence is CASSHPGTRAYEQYF. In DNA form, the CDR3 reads TGCGCCAGCAGCCACCCCGGGACGCGAGCCTACGAGCAGTACTTC.

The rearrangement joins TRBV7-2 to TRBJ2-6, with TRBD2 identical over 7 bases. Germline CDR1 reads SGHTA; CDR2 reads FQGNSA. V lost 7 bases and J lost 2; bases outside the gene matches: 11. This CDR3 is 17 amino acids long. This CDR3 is CASTQNGGRTGANVLTF. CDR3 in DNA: TGTGCCAGCACCCAAAACGGGGGGAGAACTGGGGCCAACGTCCTGACTTTC.

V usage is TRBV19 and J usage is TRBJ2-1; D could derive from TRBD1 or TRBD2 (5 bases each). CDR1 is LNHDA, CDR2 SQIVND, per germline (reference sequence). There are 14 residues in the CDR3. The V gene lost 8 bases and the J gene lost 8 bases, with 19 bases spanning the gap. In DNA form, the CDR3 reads TGTGCCAGTGGGGCCGGGGCGAGGTACGATGAGCAGTTCTTC. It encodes CASGAGARYDEQFF. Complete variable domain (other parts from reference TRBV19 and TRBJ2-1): DGGITQSPKYLFRKEGQNVTLSCEQNLNHDAMYWYRQDPGQGLRLIYYSQIVNDFQKGDIAEGYSVSREKKESFPLTVTSAQKNPTAFYLCASGAGARYDEQFFGPGTRLTVL.

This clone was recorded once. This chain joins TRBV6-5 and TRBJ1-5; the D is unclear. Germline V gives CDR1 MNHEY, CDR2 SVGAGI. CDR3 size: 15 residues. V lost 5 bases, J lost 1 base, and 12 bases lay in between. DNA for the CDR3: TGTGCCAGCAGTATTTCAGTATCAAGCAATCAGCCCCAGCATTTT. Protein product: CASSISVSSNQPQHF.

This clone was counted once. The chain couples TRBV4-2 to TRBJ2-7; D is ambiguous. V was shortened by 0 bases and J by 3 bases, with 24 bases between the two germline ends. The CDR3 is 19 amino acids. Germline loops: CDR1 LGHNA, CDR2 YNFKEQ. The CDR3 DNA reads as TGTGCCAGCAGCCAAGATTTGGGGTTGATCCAGGACCAAGACTACGAGCAGTACGTC. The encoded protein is CASSQDLGLIQDQDYEQYV.

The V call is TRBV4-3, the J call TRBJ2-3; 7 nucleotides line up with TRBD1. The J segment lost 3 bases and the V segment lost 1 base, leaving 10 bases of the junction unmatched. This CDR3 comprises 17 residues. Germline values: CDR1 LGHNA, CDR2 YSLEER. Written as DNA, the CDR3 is TGCGCCAGCAGCCAAGCAGGGGCTGGGACAGCGACAGATACGCAGTATTTT. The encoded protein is CASSQAGAGTATDTQYF.

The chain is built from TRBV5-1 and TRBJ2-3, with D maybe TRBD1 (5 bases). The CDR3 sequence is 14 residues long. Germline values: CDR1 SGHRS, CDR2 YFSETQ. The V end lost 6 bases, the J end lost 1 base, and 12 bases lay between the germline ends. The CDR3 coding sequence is TGCGCCAGCACCTTTATAGGGGGCACAGATACGCAGTATTTT. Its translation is CASTFIGGTDTQYF.

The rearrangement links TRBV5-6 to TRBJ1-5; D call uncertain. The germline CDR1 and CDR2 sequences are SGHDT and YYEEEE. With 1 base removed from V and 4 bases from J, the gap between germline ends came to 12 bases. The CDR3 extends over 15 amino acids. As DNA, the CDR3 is TGTGCCAGCAGCTTGACCCGTCTCTCTAATCAGCCCCAGCATTTT. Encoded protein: CASSLTRLSNQPQHF.

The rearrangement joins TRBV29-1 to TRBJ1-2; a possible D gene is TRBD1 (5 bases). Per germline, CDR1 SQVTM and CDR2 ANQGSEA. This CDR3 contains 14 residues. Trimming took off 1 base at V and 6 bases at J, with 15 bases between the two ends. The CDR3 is CSVEGGGSVNGYTF. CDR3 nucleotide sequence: TGCAGCGTTGAAGGGGGCGGGAGTGTCAATGGCTACACCTTC.

DNA of the CDR3: TGTGCCAGCAGCTTAGTAATTGGGGACACCATATATTTT. It codes for CASSLVIGDTIYF. V gene TRBV7-9 combines with J gene TRBJ1-3; D gene unclear. Germline V lookup: CDR1 SEHNR, CDR2 FQNEAQ (reference sequence). The CDR3 has 13 amino acids. The germline V and J ends were trimmed by 1 base and 8 bases, with 9 bases remaining between them.

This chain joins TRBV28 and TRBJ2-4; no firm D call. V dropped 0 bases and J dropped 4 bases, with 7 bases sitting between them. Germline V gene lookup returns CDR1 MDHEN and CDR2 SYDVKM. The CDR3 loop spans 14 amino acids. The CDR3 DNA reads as TGTGCCAGCAGTTTATGGGCTCAAAAAAACATTCAGTACTTC. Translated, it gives CASSLWAQKNIQYF.